This is a list of T cell receptor beta chains from one sample in a study of T-cell memory formation after mild COVID-19. TCRdb independently ran MiXCR on the 5' RACE reads; one entry per CDR3 protein. The sample includes 55,000 to 80,000 distinct CDR3 sequences, roughly 9.9% of them seen just once. Sample: PBMCs or a T cell subset sorted from them (not recorded which). Receptor source: a man aged 18 to 29 who had mild COVID-19 (a few samples of this study predate the infection). Cell type and time point are not known. Each CDR3 is given with its conserved first and last residue. The order of the fields is clone size, V gene, D gene, J gene, CDR3 DNA, CDR3 protein. D genes are given only for firm matches. Size is stated for part of the rows, as once, few or many counts, or as a class when the clone is expanded.

many	TRBV12-3/TRBV12-4	TRBD1	TRBJ1-1	TGTGCCAGCAATAATCCGGGACAGGGGGCCACTGAAGCTTTCTTT	CASNNPGQGATEAFF
many	TRBV11-2	TRBD2	TRBJ2-1	TGTGCCAGCAGCCCCGGGAGGGGCGTCCAGCGGTACAATGAGCAGTTCTTC	CASSPGRGVQRYNEQFF
many	TRBV6-6	TRBD2	TRBJ2-3	TGTGCCAGCAGTTACTCCGGGACTACGACAGATACGCAGTATTTT	CASSYSGTTTDTQYF
few	TRBV5-1	.	TRBJ2-1	TGCGCCAGCAGCTCAGACTCAGCCTCCTACAATGAGCAGTTCTTC	CASSSDSASYNEQFF
.	TRBV18	TRBD1	TRBJ1-1	TGTGCCAGCTCACCGATACAGGGGTTGAACACTGAAGCTTTCTTT	CASSPIQGLNTEAFF
many	TRBV7-2	.	TRBJ2-7	TGTGCCAGCAGCTTAGGATTGGACGCCTACGAGCAGTACTTC	CASSLGLDAYEQYF
.	TRBV12-3/TRBV12-4	.	TRBJ2-2	TGTGCCAGCAAAGAGTCCGGGGGAACCAACACCGGCGAGCTGTTTTTT	CASKESGGTNTGELFF
many	TRBV5-1	TRBD2	TRBJ2-2	TGCGCCAGCAGCTTGTCCAGCGGGGCTTTAAAGGCCGGGGAGCTGTTTTTT	CASSLSSGALKAGELFF
many	TRBV5-1	.	TRBJ2-5	TGCGCCAGCAGCCGGGGGATCCAAGAGACCCAGTACTTC	CASSRGIQETQYF
.	TRBV30	.	TRBJ2-2	TGTGCCTGGAGCCTTAGTTGGGAGCTGTTTTTT	CAWSLSWELFF
few	TRBV12-3/TRBV12-4	.	TRBJ2-3	TGTGCCAGCAGTTGGGGGCCAGATACGCAGTATTTT	CASSWGPDTQYF